This T cell receptor beta chain was identified during a study of T cells in Graves' hyperthyroidism and ophthalmopathy. Amplified TCR beta CDR3 regions came from RNA transcripts. A first-round RT-PCR of the TCR CDR3 used the HTBI primer set. MiXCR, run by TCRdb on the multiplex PCR reads, gives a single entry per CDR3 protein. The repertoire holds 400,000 to 600,000 distinct CDR3 sequences, roughly 20% seen once, with about 25% in the top ten. This clonotype was seen many times. What it binds is unknown. Germline V gene data show CDR1 as SGHKS and CDR2 as YYEKEE (reference sequence). This CDR3 region has 14 residues. After removal of 2 bases from V and 7 bases from J, the junction contained 7 bases not matched to a gene. Findings of the study overall: Separating ophthalmopathy from stable hyperthyroidism was achieved by a 13 V-J model.

The sequence came from a man between 18 and 29 years old with Graves' hyperthyroidism. Material for sequencing was blood. This rearrangement joins TRBV5-5 to TRBJ1-1, with TRBD1 identical over 8 bases. As DNA, the CDR3 is TGTGCCAGCAGCTTCCTTCAGGGGGCAAGTGAAGCTTTCTTT. Its translation is CASSFLQGASEAFF.